This TCR beta chain was documented in a study of a mutant IDH1 vaccine in newly diagnosed glioma. Study-wide context: Of the patients given treatment, approximately 62% were male and about 40% were female, and a mean age of roughly 40 years was recorded.

In the case of this clone: The antigen is unknown.

Findings and caveats of the study: Altogether, about 95% of patients exhibited vaccine-induced immune responses.

Noted time point: baseline, week 1 (first vaccination visit). As for treatment: pre-vaccination baseline after standard-of-care therapy. New IDH1-mutant, ATRX-lost WHO grade 3 or 4 astrocytomas occurred in donors. Measured with immunoSEQ multiplex PCR; TCRdb has only the in-frame clones, and not every one. This repertoire shows around 18,000 clones, around 95% found once; its top ten account for approximately 3.6%. Per the germline V gene, CDR1 is SGHVS and CDR2 is FQNEAQ. The CDR3 runs 16 residues. V was clipped by 1 base and J by 2 bases, with 14 bases between them. The receptor was derived from a woman aged 18 to 35 with glioma. Some clones in this sample may be carry-over from other donors' samples. The sample in question was peripheral blood mononuclear cells (PBMCs), obtained from a glioma patient treated with radiotherapy, temozolomide or both. J is TRBJ1-2 and V is TRBV7-8; no clear D. The CDR3 sequence: CASSLGVPGGNYGYTF. The CDR3 region has the DNA TGTGCCAGCAGCTTAGGGGTACCGGGCGGGAACTATGGCTACACCTTC.